This TCR beta chain was recovered during a study of T cells after yellow fever vaccination. A note on this clonotype: Its antigen is undetermined.

Study findings and constraints: Among primary-vaccination clones, most reappeared after the booster, at about 95% for CD4 and about 90% for CD8.

J lost 9 bases, V lost 4 bases, and 7 bases had no gene match. The CDR3 runs to 13 residues. Germline V gene sequence: CDR1 SGHDT, CDR2 YYEEEE. Generation of TCR cDNA used 5'RACE template switching (which added a universal primer site and UMIs). TCRdb reprocessed the 5' RACE reads via MiXCR and lists one record per CDR3 protein. In the table there are 300,000 to 400,000 distinct CDR3 sequences, about 12% of which are singletons. The chain is built from TRBV5-6 and TRBJ2-3, with TRBD2 matching over 8 bases. The receptor was derived from a man aged 18 to 35 who received the YFV17D yellow fever vaccine. Material: CD4+ T cells sorted from PBMCs, obtained 15 days after the yellow fever booster vaccination. CDR3 DNA: TGTGCCAGCAGCCCGGGACTAGGGGTAACGCAGTATTTT. Translation: CASSPGLGVTQYF. The full variable domain, completed using reference TRBV5-6 and TRBJ2-3, is DAGVTQSPTHLIKTRGQQVTLRCSPKSGHDTVSWYQQALGQGPQFIFQYYEEEERQRGNFPDRFSGHQFPNYSSELNVNALLLGDSALYLCASSPGLGVTQYFGPGTRLTVL.